This TCR beta chain was obtained from a study of T-cell memory formation after mild COVID-19. General study results and limits: Pre-infection memory harbored some responding clones, suggesting cross-reactive memory joined. While clones contracting from day 15 to 85 were balanced between CD4 and CD8, later expanders leaned CD4+. The main location of contracting CD4+ clones was CM and EM, and that of contracting CD8+ clones was EMRA.

Trimming stripped 5 bases from V and 0 bases from J, with 12 bases between. CDR3 length equals 16 residues. CDR1 KGHDR and CDR2 SFDVKD come from the germline V gene. 5'RACE with constant-segment primers built TCRalpha and TCRbeta cDNA libraries with UMIs. Via MiXCR, TCRdb re-called the 5' RACE reads, giving one row per CDR3 protein. The sample lists 100,000 to 150,000 distinct CDR3 sequences; about 15% were seen once. This clonotype occurred a few times. As yet, its antigen is unknown. This clonotype was obtained from a young man who had mild COVID-19 (a few samples of this study predate the infection). Cell type and time point are not known. The rearrangement uses TRBV24-1 and TRBJ2-2; no clear D. Sequenced input: PBMCs or a T cell subset sorted from them (not recorded which). In nucleotides, the CDR3 is TGTGCCACCAGTGGTGGCGATTCCGCGAACACCGGGGAGCTGTTTTTT. Protein: CATSGGDSANTGELFF.